This entry lists 24 T cell receptor beta chains sequenced from one sample in a study of blood T cell repertoires in COVID-19. Only in-frame clones appear in the TCRdb table, and some are missing; sequencing was by immunoSEQ multiplex PCR. Of roughly 250,000 clones listed, 81% are singletons. The specimen was peripheral blood. The receptors originated from a woman aged 60-75 years with active or convalescent COVID-19.

The genes are TRBV7-9 and TRBJ1-1; D is uncertain. The CDR3 is 16 residues long. Germline lookup yields CDR1 SEHNR and CDR2 FQNEAQ (reference sequence). V lost 8 bases and J 0 bases, leaving 19 bases between the germline ends. In nucleotides, the CDR3 is TGTGCCAGCTACGTCCCTGGAGGTGGGATGAACACTGAAGCTTTCTTT. Amino acids: CASYVPGGGMNTEAFF. Together with reference TRBV7-9 and TRBJ1-1, the CDR3 gives the full variable domain: DTGVSQNPRHKITKRGQNVTFRCDPISEHNRLYWYRQTLGQGPEFLTYFQNEAQLEKSRLLSDRFSAERPKGSFSTLEIQRTEQGDSAMYLCASYVPGGGMNTEAFFGQGTRLTVV.

The chain employs TRBV19 and TRBJ1-5; D is unresolved. V lost 5 bases to trimming and J lost 2 bases, with 10 bases between them. Germline loops: CDR1 LNHDA, CDR2 SQIVND (reference sequence). The CDR3 spans 14 residues. CDR3 bases: TGTGCCAGTAGTTTCGTCGGAGGCAATCAGCCCCAGCATTTT. Amino acids: CASSFVGGNQPQHF.

The chain is built from TRBV18 and TRBJ2-1; 9 nucleotides align to TRBD2. Trimming cost V 7 bases and J 0 bases; bases outside gene matches: 4. Germline assignment: CDR1 KGHSH and CDR2 LQKENI. This CDR3 spans 15 amino acids. CDR3 sequence reads: CASFLAGSSYNEQFF. CDR3 sequence (DNA): TGTGCCAGCTTCCTAGCGGGATCCTCCTACAATGAGCAGTTCTTC.

The rearrangement joins TRBV5-4 to TRBJ1-2; no clear D. The CDR3 has 14 amino acids. Between the trimmed V and J ends, which lost 2 bases and 3 bases, there was a span of 11 bases. Germline values: CDR1 SGHNT, CDR2 YYREEE (reference sequence). CDR3: CASSFPGGDYGYTF. The DNA for the CDR3 is TGTGCCAGCAGCTTTCCGGGCGGGGACTATGGCTACACCTTC.

The genes are TRBV7-3 and TRBJ2-1; maybe TRBD2 (6 bases). V was cut by 2 bases and J by 3 bases, with 11 bases left in between. The CDR3 consists of 15 residues. Germline V CDR1 and CDR2: SGHTA, FQGTGA. CDR3 residues: CASSLERGIYNEQFF. CDR3 nucleotide sequence: TGTGCCAGCAGCTTAGAACGGGGGATCTACAATGAGCAGTTCTTC.

The J gene is TRBJ2-7, the V gene TRBV7-2; TRBD1 aligns across 7 bases. This CDR3 is built from 15 residues. V gave up 0 bases and J gave up 2 bases; unmatched junction bases: 4. Germline V gene sequence: CDR1 SGHTA, CDR2 FQGNSA. The CDR3 spells CASSLAMGQPYEQYF. CDR3 in DNA: TGTGCCAGCAGCTTAGCCATGGGACAGCCCTACGAGCAGTACTTC.

This clone has just a few counts. The CDR3 DNA reads TGTGCCAGCAGTAATAGGGGTTCCTATAATTCACCCCTCCACTTT. Encoded protein: CASSNRGSYNSPLHF. The chain links TRBV11-2 to TRBJ1-6; D may be TRBD1 (5 bases). The CDR3 has 15 amino acids. Trimming cost V 6 bases and J 1 base, with 10 bases left between them. CDR1 SGHAT and CDR2 FQNNGV come from the germline V gene.

The V and J genes are TRBV5-5 and TRBJ2-3; tentative D call: TRBD1 (6 bases). V was shortened by 6 bases and J by 2 bases, with 19 bases between the two germline ends. CDR1 is SGHKS, CDR2 YYEKEE, per germline (reference sequence). The CDR3 contains 16 residues. In DNA form, the CDR3 reads TGTGCCAGCACCAAGAACCCACAGGGACACACAGATACGCAGTATTTT. Protein: CASTKNPQGHTDTQYF.

This sequence joins TRBV12-3 or TRBV12-4 and TRBJ1-2; a weak D match, TRBD1 (6 bases). V was pared by 6 bases and J by 1 base, with 9 bases between. The CDR3 spans 13 residues. The CDR3: CASRQQGNYGYTF. In DNA form, the CDR3 reads TGTGCCAGCAGACAACAGGGTAACTATGGCTACACCTTC.

This clone showed up just once. The chain uses TRBV19 and TRBJ1-1, with 7 bases that match TRBD1. Germline CDR1 reads LNHDA; CDR2 reads SQIVND (reference sequence). V lost 3 bases and J lost 4; bases outside the gene matches: 8. The CDR3 is 15 amino acids. CDR3: CASSIKTGVVTEAFF. CDR3 nucleotides: TGTGCCAGTAGTATTAAAACAGGGGTCGTCACTGAAGCTTTCTTT.

The gene calls are TRBV12-5 and TRBJ1-4; no clear D. Per germline, CDR1 LGHNT and CDR2 FRNRAP. The V and J ends lost 5 bases and 0 bases respectively, with 10 bases between them. CDR3 length: 15 residues. CDR3 sequence reads: CASGSIGATNEKLFF. CDR3 DNA: TGTGCTAGTGGTAGCATTGGAGCAACTAATGAAAAACTGTTTTTT.

This clone showed up just once. The chain couples TRBV28 to TRBJ1-1; D uncertain. CDR3 length: 14 residues. The V end was cut by 5 bases, the J end by 5 bases, with 15 bases between. Germline V CDR1 and CDR2: MDHEN, SYDVKM. The CDR3 DNA is TGTGCCAGCAGTCCCCAGGCCCCAAAAACTGAAGCTTTCTTT. It codes for CASSPQAPKTEAFF.

The gene calls are TRBV7-8 and TRBJ1-4; D remains ambiguous. The CDR3 sequence is 18 residues long. Per germline, CDR1 SGHVS and CDR2 FQNEAQ. V shed 5 bases and J shed 4 bases, with 23 bases lying between them. CDR3 sequence reads: CASSLPDGVGLLNEKLFF. CDR3 DNA sequence: TGTGCCAGCAGCCTTCCCGATGGTGTCGGTCTTCTTAATGAAAAACTGTTTTTT.

The V and J genes are TRBV4-3 and TRBJ2-6; D is perhaps TRBD1 (6 bases). The ends were cut back, 4 bases at V and 0 bases at J, with 22 bases in the middle. The CDR3 is made up of 20 amino acids. Germline V gene data show CDR1 as LGHNA and CDR2 as YSLEER. The CDR3 nucleotides are TGCGCCAGCAGCCGAGGGACAAATTCAATTTACCACTCTGGGGCCAACGTCCTGACTTTC. Amino acid sequence: CASSRGTNSIYHSGANVLTF.

The chain is built from TRBV12-3 or TRBV12-4 and TRBJ2-5; D gene uncertain. V lost 3 bases, J lost 4 bases, and 6 bases lay in between. The CDR3 extends over 12 amino acids. CDR3 nucleotide sequence: TGTGCCAGCAGTTTCCCGGGAGAGACCCAGTACTTC. This gives the protein CASSFPGETQYF.

In its sample, this clone was seen a few times. The J gene is TRBJ1-4, the V gene TRBV5-1; 7 nucleotides agree with TRBD1. CDR1 and CDR2 (germline): SGHRS, YFSETQ. The trim removed 2 bases at V and 0 bases at J, leaving 1 base unmatched. CDR3 length: 15 amino acids. CDR3 loop: CASSFQGATNEKLFF. The CDR3 region has the DNA TGCGCCAGCAGCTTTCAGGGGGCAACTAATGAAAAACTGTTTTTT.

V is TRBV20-1 and J is TRBJ1-2, with 8 bases aligning to TRBD1. The CDR3 totals 14 residues. Trimming cost V 3 bases and J 6 bases; bases outside gene matches: 9. CDR1 and CDR2 from the germline V gene are DFQATT and SNEGSKA (reference sequence). In DNA form, the CDR3 reads TGCAGTGCTAGTGGGACAGGCCCTCAGAATGGCTACACCTTC. The encoded protein is CSASGTGPQNGYTF.

The chain combines TRBV5-1 with TRBJ1-6; TRBD1 is a possible D gene (5 bases). The V gene lost 0 bases and the J gene lost 7 bases, with 11 bases spanning the gap. The length of the CDR3 is 15 residues. The germline CDR1 and CDR2 sequences are SGHRS and YFSETQ. DNA for the CDR3: TGCGCCAGCAGCTTGGAACCTCCAGGGAATTCACCCCTCCACTTT. Protein: CASSLEPPGNSPLHF.

J is TRBJ2-7 and V is TRBV3-1 (or the pseudogene TRBV3-2); unclear D gene. The CDR3 runs 12 residues. V lost 1 base to trimming and J lost 2 bases, with 3 bases between them. The germline CDR1 and CDR2 sequences are LGHDT and YNNKEL (reference sequence). This chain's CDR3 is CASSQGTYEQYF. The CDR3 DNA reads TGTGCCAGCAGCCAAGGTACCTACGAGCAGTACTTC.

This chain uses TRBV3-1 (or the pseudogene TRBV3-2) with TRBJ2-1, with TRBD2 matching over 7 bases. With V trimmed by 1 base and J by 4 bases, 7 bases remained unmatched. The CDR3 consists of 16 residues. CDR1 is LGHDT and CDR2 is YNNKEL in the germline V gene (reference sequence). The CDR3 loop is CASSQAGGGQYNEQFF. CDR3 DNA: TGTGCCAGCAGCCAAGCTGGCGGGGGTCAATACAATGAGCAGTTCTTC.

CDR3 sequence (DNA): TGTGCCAGCAGTGAACTAGCGGGCTCCTACAATGAGCAGTTCTTC. This translates into CASSELAGSYNEQFF. The chain carries TRBV2 and TRBJ2-1, with 8 bases that match TRBD2. The CDR3 totals 15 residues. CDR1 and CDR2 (germline): SNHLY, FYNNEI. Losses at the gene ends were 2 bases for V and 0 bases for J; bases not matched to a gene: 0.

The chain recombines TRBV18 with TRBJ1-2; 7 bases match TRBD1. Germline V gives CDR1 KGHSH, CDR2 LQKENI. This CDR3 region has 15 residues. V shed 2 bases and J 1 base; nucleotides not matched to a gene: 4. CDR3 amino acids: CASSPEQGNNYGYTF. DNA of the CDR3: TGTGCCAGCTCACCAGAACAGGGGAATAACTATGGCTACACCTTC. Combining the CDR3 with reference TRBV18 and TRBJ1-2 gives the whole variable domain NAGVMQNPRHLVRRRGQEARLRCSPMKGHSHVYWYRQLPEEGLKFMVYLQKENIIDESGMPKERFSAEFPKEGPSILRIQQVVRGDSAAYFCASSPEQGNNYGYTFGSGTRLTVV.

J is TRBJ1-1 and V is TRBV7-2, with a tentative D call TRBD1 (6 bases). The CDR3 contains 14 residues. V shed 4 bases and J shed 0 bases, with 9 bases lying between them. Germline CDR1 and CDR2: SGHTA and FQGNSA. The CDR3 DNA sequence: TGTGCCAGCAGCTCGGACAGACTGAACACTGAAGCTTTCTTT. Translated, it gives CASSSDRLNTEAFF.

V and J are TRBV19 and TRBJ2-2; D possibly corresponds to TRBD2 (7 bases). V was clipped by 5 bases and J by 6 bases, with 10 bases between them. Germline-derived CDR1 and CDR2 are LNHDA and SQIVND (reference sequence). This CDR3 is 13 amino acids long. The CDR3 is CASSQGRAGELFF. CDR3 DNA: TGTGCCAGTAGTCAGGGGAGGGCCGGGGAGCTGTTTTTT. The full variable domain, its missing parts supplied by reference TRBV19 and TRBJ2-2, is DGGITQSPKYLFRKEGQNVTLSCEQNLNHDAMYWYRQDPGQGLRLIYYSQIVNDFQKGDIAEGYSVSREKKESFPLTVTSAQKNPTAFYLCASSQGRAGELFFGEGSRLTVL.